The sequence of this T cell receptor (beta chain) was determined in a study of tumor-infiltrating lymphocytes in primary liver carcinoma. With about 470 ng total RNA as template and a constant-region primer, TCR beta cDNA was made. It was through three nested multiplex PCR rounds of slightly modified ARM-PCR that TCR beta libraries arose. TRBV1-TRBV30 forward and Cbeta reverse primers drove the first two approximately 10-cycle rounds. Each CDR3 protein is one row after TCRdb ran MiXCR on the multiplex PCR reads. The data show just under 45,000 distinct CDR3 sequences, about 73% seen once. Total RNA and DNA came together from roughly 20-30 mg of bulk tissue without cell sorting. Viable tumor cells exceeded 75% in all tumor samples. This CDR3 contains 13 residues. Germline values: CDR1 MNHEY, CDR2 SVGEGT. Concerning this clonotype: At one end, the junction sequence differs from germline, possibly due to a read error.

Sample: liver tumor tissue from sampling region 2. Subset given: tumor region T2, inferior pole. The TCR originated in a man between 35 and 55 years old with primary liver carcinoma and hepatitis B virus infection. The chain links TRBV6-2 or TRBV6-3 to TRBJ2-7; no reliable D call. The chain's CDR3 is CDSSYEVSYEQSF. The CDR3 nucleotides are TGTGACAGCAGTTACGAGGTATCATACGAGCAGTCCTTC.